These 5 T cell receptor beta chains came from one sample sequenced in a study of T cell responses to AZD1222 COVID-19 vaccine. Repertoires were generated with immunoSEQ multiplex PCR, while TCRdb's copy carries only in-frame clones and drops some. The sample lists some 150,000 clones; around 95% were seen once. The input for sequencing was peripheral blood, taken on day 0 of AZD1222 vaccination. The receptors here all came from an adult in good health.

The chain has TRBV9 and TRBJ1-1; 7 bases are shared with TRBD1. The CDR3 has 15 amino acids. The trim removed 3 bases at V and 1 base at J, leaving 6 bases unmatched. Germline CDR1 is SGDLS and CDR2 is YYNGEE. CDR3 region: CASSDQGVGNTEAFF. In DNA form, the CDR3 reads TGTGCCAGCAGCGATCAGGGGGTTGGGAACACTGAAGCTTTCTTT.

V is TRBV18 and J is TRBJ1-3; TRBD1 matches 8 bases. The CDR3 runs to 16 residues. Germline CDR1 and CDR2: KGHSH and LQKENI. Trimming took 4 bases from V and 3 from J; bases not matched to a gene: 8. CDR3 in amino acids: CASSLLQQGGGNTIYF. CDR3 nucleotide sequence: TGTGCCAGCTCACTCCTTCAACAGGGGGGTGGAAACACCATATATTTT.

The rearrangement links TRBV2 to TRBJ2-5, with no clear D. The CDR3 sequence is 13 residues long. V was trimmed by 5 bases and J by 1 base, leaving 8 bases between them. From germline, CDR1 is SNHLY and CDR2 FYNNEI. Written as DNA, the CDR3 is TGTGCCAGCAGTCTGATTACCCAAGAGACCCAGTACTTC. It encodes CASSLITQETQYF.

V usage is TRBV18 and J usage is TRBJ2-1; tentatively, D is TRBD2 (6 bases). In germline, CDR1 is KGHSH, CDR2 LQKENI. CDR3 length: 15 amino acids. V lost 3 bases, J lost 2 bases, and 11 bases lay in between. This CDR3 reads CASSPPGLTYNEQFF. The CDR3 bases are TGTGCCAGCTCACCGCCGGGACTCACCTACAATGAGCAGTTCTTC.

V and J are TRBV30 and TRBJ1-1, with D unclear. The ends were cut back, 4 bases at V and 3 bases at J, with 21 bases in the middle. This CDR3 is 16 amino acids long. Per germline, CDR1 GTSNPN and CDR2 SVGIG (reference sequence). CDR3 nucleotide sequence: TGTGCCTGGACCATCGATGTCCTATCTAGGGACACTGAAGCTTTCTTT. Amino acids: CAWTIDVLSRDTEAFF.